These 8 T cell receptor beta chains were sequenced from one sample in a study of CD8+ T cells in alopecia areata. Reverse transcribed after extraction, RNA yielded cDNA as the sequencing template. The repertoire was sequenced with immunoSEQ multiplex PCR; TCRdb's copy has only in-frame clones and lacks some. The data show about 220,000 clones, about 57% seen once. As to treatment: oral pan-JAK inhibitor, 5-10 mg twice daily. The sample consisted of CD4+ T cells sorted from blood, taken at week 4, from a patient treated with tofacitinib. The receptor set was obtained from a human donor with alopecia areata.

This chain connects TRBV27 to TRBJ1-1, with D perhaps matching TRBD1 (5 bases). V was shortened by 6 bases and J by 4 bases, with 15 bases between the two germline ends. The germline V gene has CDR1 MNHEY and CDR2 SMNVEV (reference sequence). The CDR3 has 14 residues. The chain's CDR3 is CASRNPGSSTEAFF. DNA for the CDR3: TGTGCCAGCAGGAACCCAGGGTCTAGCACTGAAGCTTTCTTT.

CDR3 nucleotides: TGTGCCAGCAGTGATAGGGGGGGCCTTTACAATGAGCAGTTCTTC. It translates to CASSDRGGLYNEQFF. This chain uses TRBV2 with TRBJ2-1, with a tentative D call TRBD2 (7 bases). V was trimmed by 3 bases and J by 4 bases, leaving 13 bases between them. This CDR3 spans 15 amino acids. Germline V gene data show CDR1 as SNHLY and CDR2 as FYNNEI.

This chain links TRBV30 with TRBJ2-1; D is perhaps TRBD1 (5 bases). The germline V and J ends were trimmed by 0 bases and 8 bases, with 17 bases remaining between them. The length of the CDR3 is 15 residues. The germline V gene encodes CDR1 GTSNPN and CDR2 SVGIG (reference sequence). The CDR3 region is CAWSVGQISGDEQFF. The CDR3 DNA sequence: TGTGCCTGGAGTGTGGGGCAAATCTCTGGGGATGAGCAGTTCTTC.

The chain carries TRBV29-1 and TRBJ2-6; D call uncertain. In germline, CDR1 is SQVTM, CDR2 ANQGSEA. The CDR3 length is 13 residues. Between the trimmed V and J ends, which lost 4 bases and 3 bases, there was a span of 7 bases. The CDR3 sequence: CSVANDGANVLTF. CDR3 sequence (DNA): TGCAGCGTTGCTAACGATGGGGCCAACGTCCTGACTTTC.

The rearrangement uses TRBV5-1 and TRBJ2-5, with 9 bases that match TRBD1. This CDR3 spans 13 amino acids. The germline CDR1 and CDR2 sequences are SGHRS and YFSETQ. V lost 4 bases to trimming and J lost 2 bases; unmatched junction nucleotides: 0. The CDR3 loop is CASSGTGQETQYF. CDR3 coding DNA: TGCGCCAGCAGCGGGACAGGGCAAGAGACCCAGTACTTC.

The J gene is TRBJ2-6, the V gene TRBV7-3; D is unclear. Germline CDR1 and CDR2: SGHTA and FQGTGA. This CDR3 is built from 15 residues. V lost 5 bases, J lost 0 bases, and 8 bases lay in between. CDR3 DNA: TGTGCCAGCAGCCGAAACCGCTCTGGGGCCAACGTCCTGACTTTC. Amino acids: CASSRNRSGANVLTF.

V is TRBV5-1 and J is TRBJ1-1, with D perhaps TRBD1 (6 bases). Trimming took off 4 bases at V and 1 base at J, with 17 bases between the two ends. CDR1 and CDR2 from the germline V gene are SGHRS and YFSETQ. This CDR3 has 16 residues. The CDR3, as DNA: TGCGCCAGCAGCCAGAGATTCAGGGGTTCGAACACTGAAGCTTTCTTT. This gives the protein CASSQRFRGSNTEAFF.

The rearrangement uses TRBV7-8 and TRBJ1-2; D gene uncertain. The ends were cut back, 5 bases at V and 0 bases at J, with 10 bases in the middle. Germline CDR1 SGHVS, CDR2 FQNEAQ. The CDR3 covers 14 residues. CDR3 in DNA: TGTGCCAGCAGCCCGATCGGAACTAACTATGGCTACACCTTC. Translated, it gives CASSPIGTNYGYTF.